This T cell receptor (beta chain) was obtained from a study of OX40 agonist ivuxolimab in advanced cancers. Trimming cost V 0 bases and J 6 bases, with 7 bases left between them. The V gene's germline CDR1 is SGHNT and CDR2 YYREEE (reference sequence). This CDR3 is built from 12 residues. The method was immunoSEQ multiplex PCR; TCRdb's version includes in-frame clones alone and lacks a portion of them. The sample shows about 28,000 clones, more than 70% of them seen only once. J is TRBJ2-7 and V is TRBV5-4; D is possibly TRBD2 (6 bases). This clonotype originated in an adult with an advanced solid tumor such as melanoma, head and neck, liver or kidney cancer. The source was CD4+ or CD8+ T cells sorted from blood, collected in a trial of the OX40 agonist ivuxolimab. Written as DNA, the CDR3 is TGTGCCAGCAGCTTGGGACTAGGCGAGCAGTACTTC. Protein sequence: CASSLGLGEQYF.